This TCR beta chain is from a study of T cell responses to AZD1222 COVID-19 vaccine. Clones were sequenced by immunoSEQ multiplex PCR, and TCRdb holds only the in-frame ones, with some missing. Here the sample spans 83,000 or so clones, roughly 90% being singletons. Notes on this clone: The antigen remains unidentified.

General study results and limits: A mostly white British donor set with more females was recruited, and clonal diversity was possibly underestimated. Sampling that yielded the repertoires occurred only after the peak T cell response. Spike as a whole was targeted by vaccine-associated CD4 TCRs, dominant at 160-218 and 743-854. Only 5 or 6 AZD1222 recipients tested seropositive at baseline.

V dropped 3 bases and J dropped 3 bases, with 12 bases sitting between them. This CDR3 is 15 amino acids long. Germline loops: CDR1 SGHAT, CDR2 FQNNGV. This receptor was obtained from an adult in good health. The chain links TRBV11-2 to TRBJ1-5; a possible D gene is TRBD1 (6 bases). The sample in question was peripheral blood, obtained on day 0 of MenACWY control vaccination. The CDR3 sequence is CASSLVGGLNQPQHF. CDR3 sequence (DNA): TGTGCCAGCAGCTTGGTTGGGGGGCTCAATCAGCCCCAGCATTTT.